The clone carrying this TCR beta chain was seen a few times. Its cognate antigen is unknown. MiXCR, run by TCRdb on the 5' RACE reads, gives a single entry per CDR3 protein. Here the sample spans about 920,000 distinct CDR3 sequences, 9% to 15% being singletons. This sample was included in a study of identical twins. Broader study findings: Models underestimated out-of-frame TCR alpha sharing in monozygotic twins.

The CDR3 totals 16 residues. Germline loops: CDR1 SGDLS, CDR2 YYNGEE. Trimming at V came to 3 bases and at J to 0 bases, leaving 5 bases not matched to a gene. The data were also submitted as part of a second study, on yellow fever vaccine responses in identical twins.

The receptor was derived from a woman under 30 in good health. The rearrangement joins TRBV9 to TRBJ2-7, with 11 positions matching TRBD2. The sample taken for sequencing was PBMCs. CDR3 in amino acids: CASSDLAGGFSYEQYF. The CDR3 region has the DNA TGTGCCAGCAGCGATCTAGCGGGGGGATTCTCCTACGAGCAGTACTTC.